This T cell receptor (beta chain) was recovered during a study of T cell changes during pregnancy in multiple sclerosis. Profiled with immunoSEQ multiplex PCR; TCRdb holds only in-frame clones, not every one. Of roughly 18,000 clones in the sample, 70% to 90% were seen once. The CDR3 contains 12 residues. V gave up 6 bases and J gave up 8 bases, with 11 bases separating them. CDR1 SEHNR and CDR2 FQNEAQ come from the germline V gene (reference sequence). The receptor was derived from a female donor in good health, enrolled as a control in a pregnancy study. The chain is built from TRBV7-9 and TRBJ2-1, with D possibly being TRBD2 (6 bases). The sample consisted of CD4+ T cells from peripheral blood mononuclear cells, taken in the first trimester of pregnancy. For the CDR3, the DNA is TGTGCCAGCAGGAAGGAGGGGCATGAGCAGTTCTTC. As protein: CASRKEGHEQFF.